The T cell receptor beta chain under discussion was sequenced for a study of T-cell reconstitution after alpha-beta-depleted transplantation in children. This clonotype was found a few times. The antigen is undetermined. The study's findings and limits: Newly made T cells mostly supplied T-cell counts and diversity one year after transplant. In patients about two months after transplant, alpha-beta T cells reportedly arose from several hundred expanded graft clones.

Construction of the TCRbeta library involved unique molecular identifiers. TCRdb re-analysed the PCR reads in MiXCR, keeping a single row per CDR3 protein. The sample gives roughly 340,000 distinct CDR3 sequences, roughly 15% of which show up once; roughly 40% is in the top ten. The CDR3 is 14 amino acids. From germline, CDR1 is SGHVS and CDR2 FNYEAQ. Trimming at V came to 4 bases and at J to 1 base, leaving 3 bases not matched to a gene. The origin of this receptor is a male patient between 2 and 10 years old who had a stem cell transplant for acute lymphoblastic leukemia, so the T cells may come from the graft donor. The rearrangement uses TRBV7-6 and TRBJ2-5; TRBD1 agrees at 7 bases. The source was PBMCs, mostly from graft donor cells, collected 360 days after TCRalphabeta/CD19-depleted stem cell transplant. CDR3 nucleotide sequence: TGTGCCAGCAGCTCGGCAGGGGGCCAAGAGACCCAGTACTTC. This codes for CASSSAGGQETQYF. The variable domain in full, with the rest retrieved from reference TRBV7-6 and TRBJ2-5, is GAGVSQSPRYKVTKRGQDVALRCDPISGHVSLYWYRQALGQGPEFLTYFNYEAQQDKSGLPNDRFSAERPEGSISTLTIQRTEQRDSAMYRCASSSAGGQETQYFGPGTRLLVL.